The 32 T cell receptor beta chains below were found in one sample sequenced in a study of spatial heterogeneity in lung cancer. Time point given: sample taken at primary tumor resection. Unsorted samples of tumor, nontumor lung or frozen PBMC had their whole RNA sequenced. Via MiXCR, TCRdb re-called the 5' RACE reads, giving one row per CDR3 protein. The sample includes 9,500 to 15,000 distinct CDR3 sequences, 6.2% seen only once; the top ten take 10%. Sequencing used normal lung tissue next to the tumor, obtained at surgery. The receptors were sampled from a male donor with early-stage non-small cell lung cancer.

This clonotype was observed many times. A library prepared for alpha chains yielded this beta chain as an off-target read; its size is of little meaning. The V gene is TRBV3-1, the J gene TRBJ2-7; D unresolved. Germline V gene sequence: CDR1 LGHDT, CDR2 YNNKEL (reference sequence). V was clipped by 1 base and J by 7 bases, with 8 bases between them. The CDR3 consists of 12 residues. The CDR3 DNA reads as TGTGCCAGCAGCCAAGTAGGCCTTGAGCAGTACTTC. It specifies CASSQVGLEQYF.

Ten or more counts support this clonotype. This beta chain lies outside the target of a library built for alpha chains; its clone size means little. The V and J genes are TRBV7-2 and TRBJ2-3, with 8 bases identical to TRBD2. The CDR3 sequence is 16 residues long. Germline lookup yields CDR1 SGHTA and CDR2 FQGNSA. The V gene end was trimmed by 0 bases and the J gene end by 1 base; junction bases not matched to a gene: 3. CDR3 region: CASSLAAGVGTDTQYF. CDR3 in DNA: TGTGCCAGCAGCTTAGCAGCGGGAGTCGGCACAGATACGCAGTATTTT.

In its sample, this clonotype is medium-sized. Little can be read into the size of this beta chain, an off-target read in a library designed for alpha chains. V gene TRBV9 combines with J gene TRBJ1-2; D gene uncertain. The CDR3 consists of 14 residues. Germline CDR1 is SGDLS and CDR2 is YYNGEE. Trimming left V 0 bases short and J 4 bases short, with 10 bases between. CDR3 loop: CASSVVQTAYGYTF. The CDR3 coding sequence is TGTGCCAGCAGCGTAGTTCAGACGGCCTATGGCTACACCTTC.

This clonotype was picked up many times. Since the library was made to target alpha chains, this beta chain is a stray read and its abundance is not meaningful. J is TRBJ2-3 and V is TRBV7-9; TRBD2 might be the D (6 bases). The CDR3 consists of 17 residues. With 1 base removed from V and 0 bases from J, the gap between germline ends came to 14 bases. Germline values: CDR1 SEHNR, CDR2 FQNEAQ (reference sequence). DNA of the CDR3: TGTGCCAGCAGCTTAGGGTTAGCGGAACCTAGCACAGATACGCAGTATTTT. Its protein is CASSLGLAEPSTDTQYF.

This clonotype was detected only a few times. The library was built for alpha chains, so this beta chain is an off-target read and its size means little. CDR3 protein: CASSVGDRGQETQYF. CDR3 coding DNA: TGTGCCAGCAGCGTAGGCGACAGGGGCCAAGAGACCCAGTACTTC. The V call is TRBV9, the J call TRBJ2-5, with 8 bases lining up with TRBD1. Germline V CDR1 and CDR2: SGDLS, YYNGEE. This CDR3 is built from 15 residues. The V segment lost 0 bases and the J segment 1 base; nucleotides outside the gene matches: 2.

There are many counts of this clonotype. For a library built for alpha chains, this beta chain is a stray read; little rests on its size. The chain recombines TRBV19 with TRBJ2-7; D is undetermined. Between the trimmed V and J ends, which lost 3 bases and 4 bases, there was a span of 10 bases. The germline V gene encodes CDR1 LNHDA and CDR2 SQIVND (reference sequence). CDR3 size: 13 residues. CDR3 sequence (DNA): TGTGCCAGTAGTATTCAATCCAAGTACGAGCAGTACTTC. Translation: CASSIQSKYEQYF.

There are many counts of this clonotype. As an off-target read in a library built for alpha chains, this beta chain has a frequency of little significance. The rearrangement links TRBV20-1 to TRBJ2-3; D is perhaps TRBD2 (5 bases). The V gene's germline CDR1 is DFQATT and CDR2 SNEGSKA (reference sequence). There are 12 residues in the CDR3. V was pared by 3 bases and J by 4 bases, with 8 bases between. This CDR3 reads CSASGESDTQYF. DNA for the CDR3: TGCAGTGCTAGTGGGGAGTCAGATACGCAGTATTTT.

This clonotype was recorded many times. Being off target in a library aimed at alpha chains, this beta chain has a size of little meaning. The chain employs TRBV5-1 and TRBJ1-2, with D hard to call. The V gene's germline CDR1 is SGHRS and CDR2 YFSETQ. The CDR3 covers 14 residues. V lost 0 bases, J lost 8 bases, and 14 bases lay in between. The CDR3: CASSLAPGSMGYTF. The DNA for the CDR3 is TGCGCCAGCAGCTTGGCTCCCGGGTCTATGGGCTACACCTTC.

Ten or more counts support this clonotype. Because this beta chain is a stray read in a library intended to capture alpha chains, its abundance should not be given much weight. J is TRBJ1-1 and V is TRBV29-1; D uncertain. V dropped 7 bases and J dropped 8 bases, with 17 bases sitting between them. Germline values: CDR1 SQVTM, CDR2 ANQGSEA. The CDR3 has 12 amino acids. This CDR3 reads CSAALRMAEAFF. In nucleotides, the CDR3 is TGCAGCGCCGCCCTTCGTATGGCCGAAGCTTTCTTT.

With regard to this clonotype: This beta chain is a stray read from a library made for alpha chains; its abundance is not meaningful. The chain employs TRBV5-1 and TRBJ2-5, with D maybe TRBD2 (5 bases). Looked up from germline, CDR1 is SGHRS and CDR2 is YFSETQ. V was pared by 0 bases and J by 3 bases, with 9 bases between. CDR3 size: 14 residues. The DNA for the CDR3 is TGCGCCAGCAGCTTGGAACGGGGAGAAGAGACCCAGTACTTC. The encoded protein is CASSLERGEETQYF.

This clonotype came up a few times. A library made for alpha chains picked up this beta chain off target, so its size means little. The chain combines TRBV4-1 with TRBJ2-1; 7 bases fit TRBD1. CDR1 and CDR2 (germline): MGHRA, YSYEKL. The J segment lost 4 bases and the V segment lost 1 base, leaving 4 bases of the junction unmatched. The CDR3 sequence is 15 residues long. CDR3 sequence (DNA): TGCGCCAGCAGCCAAGGAGGGACAGAATACAATGAGCAGTTCTTC. Translating gives CASSQGGTEYNEQFF.

This clonotype was counted at least ten times. This beta chain slipped into a library made for alpha chains as a stray read, so its size is not meaningful. V is TRBV4-2 and J is TRBJ2-3; D remains ambiguous. V was clipped by 1 base and J by 0 bases, with 5 bases between them. Germline V gene lookup returns CDR1 LGHNA and CDR2 YNFKEQ. The CDR3 has 14 residues. The CDR3 bases are TGTGCCAGCAGCCAAGGGTCCAGCACAGATACGCAGTATTTT. Translated: CASSQGSSTDTQYF.

Notes on this clonotype: Little can be read into the size of this beta chain, an off-target read in a library designed for alpha chains. The CDR3 DNA follows: TGTGCCAGCAGCTTAGAAGTGGGGATCTACGAGCAGTACTTC. The encoded protein is CASSLEVGIYEQYF. This chain uses TRBV11-2 with TRBJ2-7, with D unclear. V was cut by 0 bases and J by 3 bases, with 9 bases left in between. The germline V gene encodes CDR1 SGHAT and CDR2 FQNNGV. The CDR3 spans 14 residues.

This clonotype was counted a few times. Little can be read into the size of this beta chain, an off-target read in a library designed for alpha chains. V and J are TRBV10-3 and TRBJ2-3; the match to TRBD2 covers 13 bases. The CDR3 runs 17 residues. The trim removed 3 bases at V and 5 bases at J, leaving 8 bases unmatched. The germline V gene has CDR1 ENHRY and CDR2 SYGVKD. The CDR3 sequence: CAISDSGLAGEGDTQYF. The CDR3 DNA follows: TGTGCCATCAGTGACTCCGGACTAGCGGGAGAAGGAGATACGCAGTATTTT.

This clonotype was recorded at least ten times. Little can be read into the size of this beta chain, an off-target read in a library designed for alpha chains. This rearrangement joins TRBV29-1 to TRBJ1-1; 7 nucleotides match TRBD1. This CDR3 spans 13 amino acids. Germline V gene data show CDR1 as SQVTM and CDR2 as ANQGSEA. Trimming took 4 bases from V and 1 from J; bases not matched to a gene: 3. The CDR3 region is CSVGRGRNTEAFF. The DNA of the CDR3 is TGCAGCGTTGGAAGGGGGCGGAACACTGAAGCTTTCTTT. Drawing the rest from reference TRBV29-1 and TRBJ1-1, the complete variable domain is SAVISQKPSRDICQRGTSLTIQCQVDSQVTMMFWYRQQPGQSLTLIATANQGSEATYESGFVIDKFPISRPNLTFSTLTVSNMSPEDSSIYLCSVGRGRNTEAFFGQGTRLTVV.

As concerns this clonotype: This beta chain appears as a stray read in a library generated for alpha chains; its size is not informative. This chain uses TRBV25-1 with TRBJ1-2; D is uncertain. CDR1 and CDR2 (germline): MGHDK, SYGVNS. The CDR3 contains 13 residues. V shed 2 bases and J shed 2 bases, with 6 bases lying between them. CDR3 in DNA: TGTGCCAGCAGTGAACAGAGAAACTATGGCTACACCTTC. Residues: CASSEQRNYGYTF.

On this clonotype itself: This beta chain turned up in a library designed for alpha chains; as an off-target read, its abundance says little. The J gene is TRBJ1-1, the V gene TRBV29-1; D ambiguous. The CDR3 contains 16 residues. Germline V gene data show CDR1 as SQVTM and CDR2 as ANQGSEA. V was cut by 3 bases and J by 1 base, with 18 bases left in between. DNA for the CDR3: TGCAGCGTTGATCCATCACGGGGTCTTAGGAACACTGAAGCTTTCTTT. This translates into CSVDPSRGLRNTEAFF.

The table lists this clonotype with many counts. This beta chain turned up in a library designed for alpha chains; as an off-target read, its abundance says little. The chain joins TRBV4-1 to TRBJ1-1; D is possibly TRBD1 (5 bases). The ends were cut back, 3 bases at V and 11 bases at J, with 13 bases in the middle. The CDR3 extends over 12 amino acids. Germline CDR1 is MGHRA and CDR2 is YSYEKL. The CDR3, as DNA: TGCGCCAGCAGCCACCCGGGGGGGAGGGCTTTCTTT. Its translation is CASSHPGGRAFF.

The sample holds many counts of this clonotype. Since it is a stray read in a library aimed at alpha chains, this beta chain has a size that is not meaningful. The chain links TRBV24-1 to TRBJ2-4; the match to TRBD1 covers 12 bases. The CDR3 runs 16 residues. V lost 0 bases, J lost 8 bases, and 4 bases stayed unmatched. CDR1 and CDR2 (germline): KGHDR, SFDVKD. CDR3 sequence reads: CATSDLGDRGQYIQYF. CDR3 DNA: TGTGCCACCAGTGATTTGGGGGACAGGGGGCAGTACATTCAGTACTTC.

Details on this clonotype: A library made for alpha chains picked up this beta chain off target, so its size means little. For the CDR3, the DNA is TGTGCCAGCAGCCCTCCGGGACAGGGCCCTCAGCCCCAGCATTTT. Translation gives CASSPPGQGPQPQHF. The rearrangement uses TRBV6-6 and TRBJ1-5, with 9 positions matching TRBD1. Germline loops: CDR1 MNHNY, CDR2 SVGAGI (reference sequence). The CDR3 loop spans 15 amino acids. Trimming took 6 bases from V and 6 from J; bases not matched to a gene: 9.

This clonotype was recorded at least ten times. With the library built for alpha chains, this beta chain is off target and its frequency is not meaningful. The chain carries TRBV28 and TRBJ2-2, with a tentative D call TRBD2 (6 bases). CDR1 and CDR2 (germline): MDHEN, SYDVKM. The CDR3 contains 13 residues. The V end was cut by 3 bases, the J end by 4 bases, with 6 bases between. CDR3: CASSFGGTGELFF. The CDR3 DNA is TGTGCCAGCAGTTTCGGGGGCACCGGGGAGCTGTTTTTT.

This clonotype was seen many times. This beta chain is an off-target read within a library intended for alpha chains, so its frequency means little. V usage is TRBV20-1 and J usage is TRBJ1-2; a possible D gene is TRBD1 (6 bases). Germline CDR1 and CDR2: DFQATT and SNEGSKA (reference sequence). V lost 3 bases, J lost 5 bases, and 22 bases lay in between. The CDR3 has 16 amino acids. The CDR3: CSASHPQQGAGYGYTF. Written as DNA, the CDR3 is TGCAGTGCTAGTCACCCCCAACAGGGCGCTGGGTATGGCTACACCTTC.

The table lists this clonotype with a few counts. At one end, the junction sequence differs from germline, possibly due to a read error. Since the library was made to target alpha chains, this beta chain is a stray read and its abundance is not meaningful. The rearrangement uses TRBV11-2 and TRBJ2-1; 11 bases are a match to TRBD2. The CDR3 spans 12 residues. Germline V gene data show CDR1 as SGHAT and CDR2 as FQNNGV. The CDR3 loop reads CASSPGLAGQIF. The CDR3 region has the DNA TGTGCCAGCAGCCCCGGACTAGCGGGCCAGATCTTC.

By its share, this clonotype is hyperexpanded. With the library built for alpha chains, this beta chain is off target and its frequency is not meaningful. The rearrangement links TRBV20-1 to TRBJ1-5; D not certain. CDR1 DFQATT and CDR2 SNEGSKA come from the germline V gene (reference sequence). V shed 5 bases and J shed 6 bases, with 14 bases lying between them. The CDR3 spans 13 residues. This CDR3 is CSAQREKSQPQHF. The CDR3, as DNA: TGCAGTGCTCAGCGGGAGAAGAGTCAGCCCCAGCATTTT.

Judged by abundance, this clonotype is medium-sized (0.01 to 0.1%). A library prepared for alpha chains yielded this beta chain as an off-target read; its size is of little meaning. The gene calls are TRBV19 and TRBJ2-7; D is tentatively TRBD1 or TRBD2 (5 bases each). Trimming cost V 8 bases and J 2 bases, with 19 bases left between them. The CDR3 consists of 15 residues. Per the germline V gene, CDR1 is LNHDA and CDR2 is SQIVND (reference sequence). This CDR3 reads CASAPGKGRAYEQYF. CDR3 sequence (DNA): TGTGCCAGTGCCCCGGGCAAGGGACGCGCCTACGAGCAGTACTTC. The full variable domain, in which reference TRBV19 and TRBJ2-7 provide the parts outside the CDR3, is DGGITQSPKYLFRKEGQNVTLSCEQNLNHDAMYWYRQDPGQGLRLIYYSQIVNDFQKGDIAEGYSVSREKKESFPLTVTSAQKNPTAFYLCASAPGKGRAYEQYFGPGTRLTVT.

By its share, this clonotype is medium-sized. The size of this beta chain means little, since it is a stray read in a library made for alpha chains. The rearrangement uses TRBV2 and TRBJ2-7, with D possibly TRBD1 on 5 matching bases. The CDR3 is 12 residues long. Between the trimmed V and J ends, which lost 8 bases and 3 bases, there was a span of 11 bases. Per germline, CDR1 SNHLY and CDR2 FYNNEI. CDR3: CASGGAGYEQYF. CDR3 DNA sequence: TGTGCCAGCGGTGGGGCAGGCTACGAGCAGTACTTC.

This clonotype has ten or more counts. This beta chain is a stray read from a library made for alpha chains; its abundance is not meaningful. The chain joins TRBV18 to TRBJ2-2, with D unresolved. The CDR3 is 13 residues long. The V end was cut by 1 base, the J end by 5 bases, with 5 bases between. CDR1 and CDR2 from the germline V gene are KGHSH and LQKENI. This chain's CDR3 is CASSPRQTGELFF. CDR3 bases: TGTGCCAGCTCACCACGGCAAACCGGGGAGCTGTTTTTT.

This clonotype has ten or more counts. This beta chain slipped into a library made for alpha chains as a stray read, so its size is not meaningful. The chain's CDR3 is CASSDGTSTDTQYF. The CDR3 nucleotides are TGTGCCAGCAGTGACGGGACTAGCACAGATACGCAGTATTTT. The chain recombines TRBV6-6 with TRBJ2-3, with D perhaps matching TRBD2 (6 bases). Trimming cost V 5 bases and J 0 bases, with 9 bases left between them. Germline V gene data show CDR1 as MNHNY and CDR2 as SVGAGI (reference sequence). CDR3 length: 14 amino acids.

At least ten counts were recorded for this clonotype. This beta chain represents an off-target read in a library built for alpha chains; its size is of limited meaning. The chain carries TRBV29-1 and TRBJ2-1; TRBD1 or TRBD2 may be the D gene (5 bases each). CDR1 and CDR2 (germline): SQVTM, ANQGSEA. This CDR3 has 13 residues. Trimming stripped 4 bases from V and 8 bases from J, with 15 bases between. CDR3 region: CSVVKGTSDEQFF. DNA for the CDR3: TGCAGCGTTGTGAAGGGGACCTCCGATGAGCAGTTCTTC.

By sample share, this clonotype is large. As an off-target read in a library built for alpha chains, this beta chain has a frequency of little significance. This chain connects TRBV6-5 to TRBJ1-2; D gene uncertain. The V end was cut by 7 bases, the J end by 0 bases, with 12 bases between. The CDR3 runs to 14 residues. CDR1 MNHEY and CDR2 SVGAGI come from the germline V gene. The CDR3 spells CASKLLPANYGYTF. CDR3 DNA: TGTGCCAGCAAGTTACTGCCTGCTAACTATGGCTACACCTTC.

A note on this clonotype: Because this beta chain is a stray read in a library intended to capture alpha chains, its abundance should not be given much weight. The chain uses TRBV11-2 and TRBJ2-3; D gene ambiguous. This CDR3 comprises 12 residues. From germline, CDR1 is SGHAT and CDR2 FQNNGV. With 1 base removed from V and 7 bases from J, the gap between germline ends came to 6 bases. In DNA form, the CDR3 reads TGTGCCAGCAGCTTAGGATCTTATACGCAGTATTTT. It is translated as CASSLGSYTQYF.

With regard to this clonotype: This beta chain turned up in a library designed for alpha chains; as an off-target read, its abundance says little. This chain joins TRBV4-2 and TRBJ1-2; D ambiguous. V dropped 0 bases and J dropped 4 bases, with 6 bases sitting between them. In germline, CDR1 is LGHNA, CDR2 YNFKEQ. This CDR3 has 13 amino acids. This chain's CDR3 is CASSQEQTYGYTF. The CDR3 bases are TGTGCCAGCAGCCAAGAACAAACCTATGGCTACACCTTC.